What follows are 9 T cell receptor beta chains derived from one specimen sequenced in a study of cytomegalovirus exposure and HLA in healthy donors. PCR amplification relied on 60 Vbeta primers (plus 13 Jbeta primers). Sequencing used immunoSEQ multiplex PCR; TCRdb keeps in-frame clones, though not all of them. The table shows 150,000 to 250,000 clones, with more than 75% occurring only once. Sequencing was done on a sample of PBMCs. The receptors derive from a woman aged 50 to 60 in good health and CMV-seropositive.

The chain couples TRBV6-5 to TRBJ2-7, with a tentative D call TRBD1 (5 bases). CDR1 is MNHEY, CDR2 SVGAGI, per germline. V gave up 2 bases and J gave up 3 bases, with 8 bases separating them. The CDR3 totals 13 residues. For the CDR3, the DNA is TGTGCCAGCAGTTACGCAGGGAACTACGAGCAGTACTTC. Translating gives CASSYAGNYEQYF.

The chain is built from TRBV6-5 and TRBJ1-2, with 7 nucleotides matching TRBD1. The ends lost 7 bases at V and 8 bases at J; junction bases unmatched: 4. The CDR3 extends over 11 amino acids. Germline V gene lookup returns CDR1 MNHEY and CDR2 SVGAGI. The CDR3, as DNA: TGTGCCAGCATAGGGGACAGCGGCTACACCTTC. Residues: CASIGDSGYTF.

This clone was detected only a few times. This chain joins TRBV5-6 and TRBJ2-1, with TRBD2 identical over 8 bases. The CDR3 is made up of 15 amino acids. J was trimmed by 4 bases and V by 2 bases; bases with no gene match: 5. CDR1 SGHDT and CDR2 YYEEEE come from the germline V gene. The chain's CDR3 is CASSLGTSSYNEQFF. In nucleotides, the CDR3 is TGTGCCAGCAGCTTAGGGACTAGTTCGTACAATGAGCAGTTCTTC.

V gene TRBV4-3 combines with J gene TRBJ2-7, with TRBD1 identical over 8 bases. The germline V gene has CDR1 LGHNA and CDR2 YSLEER. The ends lost 6 bases at V and 0 bases at J; junction bases unmatched: 7. This CDR3 has 15 residues. The CDR3 loop is CASSLAQGVSYEQYF. DNA for the CDR3: TGCGCCAGCAGTCTAGCACAGGGGGTCTCCTACGAGCAGTACTTC.

This clone was picked up a small number of times. This chain connects TRBV19 to TRBJ2-5; D is perhaps TRBD1 (5 bases). The CDR3 has 14 residues. CDR1 is LNHDA, CDR2 SQIVND, per germline (reference sequence). Between the trimmed V and J ends, which lost 6 bases and 4 bases, there was a span of 15 bases. The CDR3 here is CASSNLGAVETQYF. In nucleotides, the CDR3 is TGTGCCAGTAGCAATCTAGGGGCGGTAGAGACCCAGTACTTC. The full variable domain, completed using reference TRBV19 and TRBJ2-5, is DGGITQSPKYLFRKEGQNVTLSCEQNLNHDAMYWYRQDPGQGLRLIYYSQIVNDFQKGDIAEGYSVSREKKESFPLTVTSAQKNPTAFYLCASSNLGAVETQYFGPGTRLLVL.

This clone has a handful of counts. The rearrangement uses TRBV2 and TRBJ1-5; D is unresolved. CDR3 length: 14 amino acids. V dropped 2 bases and J dropped 6 bases, with 11 bases sitting between them. Germline lookup yields CDR1 SNHLY and CDR2 FYNNEI. In nucleotides, the CDR3 is TGTGCCAGCAGTGAAATTGAGGCGGCTCAGCCCCAGCATTTT. Its protein is CASSEIEAAQPQHF.

This clone has more than one count but fewer than ten. The chain links TRBV4-2 to TRBJ2-2, with D uncertain. With 4 bases removed from V and 6 bases from J, the gap between germline ends came to 9 bases. Germline assignment: CDR1 LGHNA and CDR2 YNFKEQ. The CDR3 loop spans 13 amino acids. CDR3 nucleotides: TGTGCCAGCAGCCCCACGGAGCCCGGGGAGCTGTTTTTT. This sequence encodes CASSPTEPGELFF.

The rearrangement links TRBV19 to TRBJ1-4; weak D call: TRBD1 (5 bases). The CDR3 length is 18 residues. Germline lookup yields CDR1 LNHDA and CDR2 SQIVND (reference sequence). Trimming removed 7 bases from V and 0 bases from J, with 21 bases in between. DNA for the CDR3: TGTGCCAGTACCCAAGGGGTATTTCAAGTTGCAACTAATGAAAAACTGTTTTTT. Protein: CASTQGVFQVATNEKLFF.

The CDR3 here is CASSAGTPSKQYF. The DNA of the CDR3 is TGTGCCAGCAGCGCTGGGACACCTTCCAAGCAGTACTTC. This rearrangement joins TRBV28 to TRBJ2-7; D possibly corresponds to TRBD1 (6 bases). Looked up from germline, CDR1 is MDHEN and CDR2 is SYDVKM. V was trimmed by 6 bases and J by 8 bases, leaving 17 bases between them. CDR3 size: 13 residues.